This T cell receptor beta chain was sequenced for a study of shared clonotypes between healthy human individuals. Trimming removed 5 bases from V and 4 bases from J; junction bases left unmatched: 12. This CDR3 region has 17 residues. Germline-derived CDR1 and CDR2 are LGHNT and FRNRAP. In regard to this clone: What it binds is not known.

Study-wide results and caveats: Sharing of clonotypes among donors was expected to vary with sequencing depth. Since donors were few, the genetic and exposure-history diversity represented was limited.

Several immunoSEQ plates received, in even portions, the genomic DNA of each subset. Only in-frame clones appear in the TCRdb table, and some are missing; sequencing was by immunoSEQ multiplex PCR. The repertoire has around 530,000 clones, 70% to 80% of them found once; the top ten carry about 12%. Only Caucasian adults living in Nashville, Tennessee served as donors. The chain links TRBV12-5 to TRBJ2-1, with 9 bases matching TRBD2. Sequencing was done on a sample of PBMCs. This clonotype was sampled from a woman aged 40 to 55 in good health. Some clones in this sample may be carry-over from other donors' samples. In DNA form, the CDR3 reads TGTGCTAGTGGTGTACAGGGTCCTAGCGGGAAATACAATGAGCAGTTCTTC. This codes for CASGVQGPSGKYNEQFF.